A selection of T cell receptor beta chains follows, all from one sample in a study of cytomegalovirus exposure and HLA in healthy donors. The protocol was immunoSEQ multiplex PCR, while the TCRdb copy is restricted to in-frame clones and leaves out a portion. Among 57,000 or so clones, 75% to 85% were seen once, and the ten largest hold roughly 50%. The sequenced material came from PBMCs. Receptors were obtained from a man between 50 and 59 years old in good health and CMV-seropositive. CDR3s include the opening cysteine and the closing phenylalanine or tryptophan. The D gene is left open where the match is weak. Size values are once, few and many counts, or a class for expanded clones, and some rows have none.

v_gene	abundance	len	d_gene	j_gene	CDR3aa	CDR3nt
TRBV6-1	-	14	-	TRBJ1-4	CASRFSSSNEKLFF	TGTGCCAGCAGATTCTCCTCCTCTAATGAAAAACTGTTTTTT
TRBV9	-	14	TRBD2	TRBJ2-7	CASSARLAGGLQYF	TGTGCCAGCAGCGCCAGACTAGCGGGGGGCCTGCAGTACTTC
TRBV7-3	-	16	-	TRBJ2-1	CASSPTGTFSYNEQFF	TGTGCCAGCAGTCCGACCGGGACATTCTCCTACAATGAGCAGTTCTTC
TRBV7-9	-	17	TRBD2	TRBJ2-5	CCSSLGPGLAGAETQYF	TGTTGCAGCAGCTTAGGCCCTGGACTAGCGGGAGCGGAGACCCAGTACTTC
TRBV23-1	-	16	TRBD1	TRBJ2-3	CASSQSRDRVPDTQYF	TGCGCCAGCAGTCAATCTAGGGACAGGGTCCCAGATACGCAGTATTTT
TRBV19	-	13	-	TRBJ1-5	CATRVGGRQPQHF	TGTGCCACCCGGGTGGGGGGTCGACAGCCCCAGCATTTT
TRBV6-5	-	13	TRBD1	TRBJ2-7	CASRDDRGYEQYF	TGTGCCAGCAGGGACGACAGGGGCTACGAGCAGTACTTC
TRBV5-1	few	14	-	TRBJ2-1	CASSWRGSDNEQFF	TGCGCCAGCAGCTGGCGGGGTTCTGACAATGAGCAGTTCTTC
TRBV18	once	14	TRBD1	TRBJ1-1	CASSPDRGNTEAFF	TGTGCCAGCTCACCCGACAGGGGGAACACTGAAGCTTTCTTT
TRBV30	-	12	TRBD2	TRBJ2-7	CACGRGGYEQYF	TGTGCCTGCGGGCGGGGGGGATACGAGCAGTACTTC
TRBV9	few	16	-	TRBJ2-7	CASSPPRWYLIYEQYF	TGTGCCAGCAGCCCCCCCCGCTGGTACTTAATCTACGAGCAGTACTTC
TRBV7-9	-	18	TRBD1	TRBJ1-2	CASSLEGAQGGNPHGYTF	TGTGCCAGCAGCTTAGAGGGGGCTCAGGGTGGGAATCCACATGGCTACACCTTC
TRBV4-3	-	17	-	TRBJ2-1	CASSQAIIVLIYNEQFF	TGCGCCAGCAGCCAAGCTATCATCGTCCTCATCTACAATGAGCAGTTCTTC
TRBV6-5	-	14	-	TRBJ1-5	CASRRDRHNQPQHF	TGTGCCAGCAGACGCGACAGGCACAATCAGCCCCAGCATTTT
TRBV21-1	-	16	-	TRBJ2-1	CASSSSSGGRNDEQFF	TGTGCCAGCAGCTCAAGTAGCGGGGGAAGAAACGATGAGCAGTTCTTC